What follows are 32 T cell receptor beta chains derived from one specimen sequenced in a study of CD8+CD57+ T cells in acquired aplastic anemia. The template used for profiling TCR beta VDJ and CDR3 was genomic DNA. One entry per CDR3 protein, called by TCRdb with MiXCR from the reads. The table lists about 190,000 distinct CDR3 sequences, less than 65% of them singletons, with approximately 15% in the top ten. Sequences were obtained from sorted CD4+, CD8+, or CD8+CD57+ T cells (not recorded which) from PBMCs. All receptors derive from a human donor in good health, serving as a control.

This clonotype occurred once. The rearrangement uses TRBV25-1 and TRBJ1-1; D gene unclear. In germline, CDR1 is MGHDK, CDR2 SYGVNS. This CDR3 is built from 16 residues. V lost 0 bases to trimming and J lost 4 bases, with 15 bases between them. CDR3 sequence: CASSEYGLGVVTEAFF. The CDR3 nucleotides read TGTGCCAGCAGTGAATATGGGTTGGGTGTTGTCACTGAAGCTTTCTTT.

Ten or more counts support this clonotype. This rearrangement joins TRBV2 to TRBJ2-5; a weak D match, TRBD1 (6 bases). V gave up 8 bases and J gave up 5 bases, with 21 bases separating them. The CDR3 is 15 residues long. Germline CDR1 and CDR2: SNHLY and FYNNEI. CDR3 in amino acids: CASEVEGGIGETQYF. CDR3 bases: TGTGCCAGCGAAGTAGAAGGGGGTATAGGGGAGACCCAGTACTTC.

This clonotype came up many times. The rearrangement links TRBV10-3 to TRBJ1-1; no clear D. Germline V gives CDR1 ENHRY, CDR2 SYGVKD. V lost 0 bases and J lost 8, with 13 bases in between. The CDR3 has 14 residues. In DNA, the CDR3 is TGTGCCATCAGTGAGTCGTACCGCTCAACCGAAGCTTTCTTT. Translating it yields CAISESYRSTEAFF.

This clonotype was recorded at least ten times. The chain links TRBV6-6 to TRBJ2-1, with D perhaps TRBD2 (5 bases). The CDR3 has 14 amino acids. The V and J ends lost 6 bases and 8 bases respectively, with 17 bases between them. The germline gives CDR1 MNHNY, CDR2 SVGAGI (reference sequence). The DNA for the CDR3 is TGTGCCAGCAGGGAGGAGTCACATCGCGATGAGCAGTTCTTC. Its protein is CASREESHRDEQFF.

This chain joins TRBV9 and TRBJ1-3; 7 nucleotides agree with TRBD1. Germline V lookup: CDR1 SGDLS, CDR2 YYNGEE. The CDR3 runs to 15 residues. V lost 4 bases and J lost 0; bases outside the gene matches: 4. CDR3: CASSRGQYSGNTIYF. CDR3 DNA sequence: TGTGCCAGCAGCAGGGGACAGTACTCTGGAAACACCATATATTTT.

V is TRBV7-9 and J is TRBJ1-4; D perhaps matches TRBD1 (5 bases). Germline-derived CDR1 and CDR2 are SEHNR and FQNEAQ (reference sequence). Trimming stripped 5 bases from V and 5 bases from J, with 15 bases between. CDR3 length: 15 residues. CDR3 region: CASSPNRGGNEKLFF. CDR3 nucleotides: TGTGCCAGCAGCCCAAATCGGGGGGGAAATGAAAAACTGTTTTTT.

This clonotype was found a few times. The chain has TRBV30 and TRBJ2-6; D is undetermined. V lost 1 base and J lost 1, with 8 bases in between. Germline CDR1 GTSNPN, CDR2 SVGIG (reference sequence). The CDR3 covers 15 residues. CDR3 residues: CAWSALGSGANVLTF. The DNA of the CDR3 is TGTGCCTGGAGTGCCCTGGGGTCTGGGGCCAACGTCCTGACTTTC.

The gene calls are TRBV7-2 and TRBJ1-1; TRBD1 might be the D (5 bases). Trimming pared 5 bases from V and 0 bases from J, leaving 10 bases between. The CDR3 runs to 14 residues. The germline V gene encodes CDR1 SGHTA and CDR2 FQGNSA. The CDR3 DNA sequence: TGTGCCAGCAGCGTGGGACGGATGAACACTGAAGCTTTCTTT. Translating it yields CASSVGRMNTEAFF.

The CDR3 reads CAGGLRLGGEAFF. The CDR3 DNA sequence: TGTGCCGGCGGCTTAAGGCTCGGGGGTGAAGCTTTCTTT. The rearrangement joins TRBV7-8 to TRBJ1-1; a weak D match, TRBD1 (5 bases). V gave up 11 bases and J gave up 7 bases, with 20 bases separating them. Germline-derived CDR1 and CDR2 are SGHVS and FQNEAQ. The CDR3 totals 13 residues.

This chain links TRBV10-3 with TRBJ1-6; 10 nucleotides agree with TRBD1. V dropped 10 bases and J dropped 8; count of bases not matched to a gene: 8. CDR3 length: 14 amino acids. CDR1 and CDR2 from the germline V gene are ENHRY and SYGVKD. Written as DNA, the CDR3 is TGTGCCAGCACCTGGACAGGGGGTGATTCACCCCTCCACTTT. Translation gives CASTWTGGDSPLHF.

The rearrangement joins TRBV19 to TRBJ1-1; D remains unclear. The germline CDR1 and CDR2 sequences are LNHDA and SQIVND (reference sequence). Trimming took 2 bases from V and 0 from J, leaving 13 bases between them. The CDR3 totals 16 residues. Here the CDR3 reads CASSINLLGMNTEAFF. The CDR3 DNA reads TGTGCCAGTAGTATAAACCTACTCGGCATGAACACTGAAGCTTTCTTT.

The rearrangement joins TRBV18 to TRBJ1-2; TRBD1 aligns across 9 bases. CDR1 KGHSH and CDR2 LQKENI come from the germline V gene. The CDR3 runs to 16 residues. Losses at the gene ends were 3 bases for V and 4 bases for J; bases not matched to a gene: 9. CDR3 sequence reads: CASSPLGQGMGYGYTF. The CDR3 DNA sequence: TGTGCCAGCTCACCTCTGGGACAGGGTATGGGCTATGGCTACACCTTC.

As concerns this clonotype: Germline and junction disagree at one end, which may indicate a read error. The CDR3 region is CASSLQGNQPRHF. CDR3 DNA: TGTGCCAGCAGCCTACAGGGGAATCAGCCCCGGCATTTT. The chain couples TRBV3-1 to TRBJ1-5; 7 bases align to TRBD1. The CDR3 length is 13 residues. From germline, CDR1 is LGHDT and CDR2 YNNKEL (reference sequence).

This clonotype was picked up a small number of times. The chain uses TRBV7-9 and TRBJ1-4; D is possibly TRBD1 (5 bases). Trimming took 3 bases from V and 7 from J, leaving 6 bases between them. The CDR3 runs to 12 residues. CDR1 SEHNR and CDR2 FQNEAQ come from the germline V gene (reference sequence). CDR3 nucleotides: TGTGCCAGCAGCTTGGGGGGTGAAAAACTGTTTTTT. Its translation is CASSLGGEKLFF.

This chain connects TRBV25-1 to TRBJ2-7; D might be TRBD2 (6 bases). V was clipped by 6 bases and J by 0 bases, with 15 bases between them. CDR3 size: 15 residues. Germline V lookup: CDR1 MGHDK, CDR2 SYGVNS. CDR3: CASRGSGSSSYEQYF. The CDR3 bases are TGTGCCAGCAGAGGTAGCGGCAGTTCCTCCTACGAGCAGTACTTC.

V gene TRBV20-1 combines with J gene TRBJ2-3; 7 nucleotides align to TRBD2. This CDR3 region has 13 residues. Per the germline V gene, CDR1 is DFQATT and CDR2 is SNEGSKA (reference sequence). The V and J ends lost 6 bases and 6 bases, in that order; junction bases with no gene match: 9. The CDR3 is CSAVIGGTDTQYF. CDR3 DNA sequence: TGCAGTGCAGTAATCGGGGGGACCGATACGCAGTATTTT.

This clonotype was seen at least ten times. The rearrangement joins TRBV20-1 to TRBJ1-6; D is perhaps TRBD1 (6 bases). Germline CDR1 DFQATT, CDR2 SNEGSKA (reference sequence). CDR3 length equals 15 residues. The germline V and J ends were trimmed by 6 bases and 7 bases, with 19 bases remaining between them. The CDR3 nucleotides read TGCAGTGCCACGCAGGGGAGGGTTGACAATTCACCCCTCCACTTT. Its translation is CSATQGRVDNSPLHF.

A word on this clonotype: A much larger clone differs from this one at a single base, so this may be a read error. The gene calls are TRBV10-3 and TRBJ2-7; D gene ambiguous. This CDR3 is built from 11 residues. The V gene lost 5 bases and the J gene lost 2 bases, with 4 bases spanning the gap. Germline assignment: CDR1 ENHRY and CDR2 SYGVKD. CDR3 in DNA: TGTGCCATCAGTACCACCTACGAGCAGTACTTC. It codes for CAISTTYEQYF.

This chain uses TRBV6-1 with TRBJ2-7; TRBD2 matches at 9 bases. The V segment lost 6 bases and the J segment 2 bases; nucleotides outside the gene matches: 5. Germline values: CDR1 MNHNS, CDR2 SASEGT. The CDR3 is 14 residues long. The CDR3 loop reads CASSRLAGTYEQYF. The CDR3 DNA is TGTGCCAGCAGCCGTCTAGCGGGGACCTACGAGCAGTACTTC.

The chain joins TRBV20-1 to TRBJ1-2, with 8 bases identical to TRBD1. CDR3 length equals 12 residues. J lost 6 bases, V lost 5 bases, and 5 bases had no gene match. Germline V gene sequence: CDR1 DFQATT, CDR2 SNEGSKA (reference sequence). CDR3 amino acids: CSAPDREDGYTF. CDR3 in DNA: TGCAGTGCTCCGGACAGGGAGGATGGCTACACCTTC.

The gene calls are TRBV19 and TRBJ2-3, with D perhaps TRBD2 (5 bases). V lost 1 base and J 6 bases, leaving 11 bases between the germline ends. The CDR3 loop spans 14 amino acids. CDR1 LNHDA and CDR2 SQIVND come from the germline V gene (reference sequence). The CDR3 loop is CASSIVGLSDTQYF. CDR3 in DNA: TGTGCCAGTAGTATAGTCGGACTCTCGGATACGCAGTATTTT.

This clonotype has a single count. The rearrangement links TRBV10-1 to TRBJ2-7; 9 bases agree with TRBD1. The V gene's germline CDR1 is WNHNN and CDR2 SYGVQD (reference sequence). The CDR3 is 15 residues long. With 2 bases clipped from V and 3 bases from J, the junction kept 5 bases outside the gene matches. In DNA, the CDR3 is TGCGCCAGCAGTGAGGGGACAGGGAATTACTACGAGCAGTACTTC. This translates into CASSEGTGNYYEQYF.

The CDR3 nucleotides read TGTGCCAGCAGCTCCAATGGACAGGGTAACTATGGCTACACCTTC. The encoded protein is CASSSNGQGNYGYTF. The gene calls are TRBV5-6 and TRBJ1-2; 8 bases fit TRBD1. This CDR3 comprises 15 residues. CDR1 and CDR2 from the germline V gene are SGHDT and YYEEEE. The V gene end was trimmed by 3 bases and the J gene end by 1 base; junction bases not matched to a gene: 5. Supplemented by reference TRBV5-6 and TRBJ1-2, the full variable domain reads DAGVTQSPTHLIKTRGQQVTLRCSPKSGHDTVSWYQQALGQGPQFIFQYYEEEERQRGNFPDRFSGHQFPNYSSELNVNALLLGDSALYLCASSSNGQGNYGYTFGSGTRLTVV.

This sequence joins TRBV19 and TRBJ1-1; D not certain. V shed 7 bases and J shed 1 base, with 10 bases lying between them. The CDR3 is 13 residues long. Germline-derived CDR1 and CDR2 are LNHDA and SQIVND (reference sequence). CDR3 nucleotides: TGTGCCAGTACCGTGACACCGAACACTGAAGCTTTCTTT. This encodes CASTVTPNTEAFF.

J is TRBJ1-1 and V is TRBV15, with a tentative D call TRBD1 (5 bases). The CDR3 is 14 residues long. The germline CDR1 and CDR2 sequences are LNHNV and YYDKDF (reference sequence). V lost 0 bases, J lost 5 bases, and 10 bases lay in between. CDR3 coding DNA: TGTGCCACCAGCAGAGATTGGGGGGGAACTGAAGCTTTCTTT. It encodes CATSRDWGGTEAFF.

The V gene is TRBV7-2, the J gene TRBJ1-5; unclear D gene. V dropped 4 bases and J dropped 8 bases, with 15 bases sitting between them. Germline CDR1 is SGHTA and CDR2 is FQGNSA. This CDR3 is 14 amino acids long. The CDR3 here is CASSSNPTWEPQHF. DNA of the CDR3: TGTGCCAGCAGCTCGAACCCCACCTGGGAGCCCCAGCATTTT.

This clonotype was recorded at least ten times. The chain uses TRBV12-3 or TRBV12-4 and TRBJ2-2, with a tentative D call TRBD2 (6 bases). V gave up 5 bases and J gave up 5 bases, with 12 bases separating them. The CDR3 spans 14 residues. As DNA, the CDR3 is TGTGCCAGCAGTCGGAGGGAGGAGACCGGGGAGCTGTTTTTT. Protein product: CASSRREETGELFF.

In this sample, this clonotype turned up once. The V call is TRBV19, the J call TRBJ2-5, with D tentatively TRBD1 or TRBD2 (5 bases each). CDR1 is LNHDA, CDR2 SQIVND, per germline (reference sequence). The CDR3 is 13 residues long. Trimming removed 7 bases at V and 5 bases at J, with 14 bases between. This CDR3 reads CASTSGGRETQYF. CDR3 DNA sequence: TGTGCCAGTACCTCTGGGGGTAGGGAGACCCAGTACTTC.

This clonotype was detected many times. V and J are TRBV7-2 and TRBJ2-7, with no clear D. Per germline, CDR1 SGHTA and CDR2 FQGNSA. The CDR3 length is 11 residues. Between the trimmed V and J ends, which lost 5 bases and 4 bases, there was a span of 6 bases. The CDR3 sequence: CASSVFYEQYF. Here the CDR3 DNA reads TGTGCCAGCAGCGTGTTTTACGAGCAGTACTTC.

The gene calls are TRBV20-1 and TRBJ2-7; the D is unclear. The CDR3 extends over 12 amino acids. In germline, CDR1 is DFQATT, CDR2 SNEGSKA (reference sequence). V dropped 6 bases and J dropped 0 bases, with 9 bases sitting between them. The CDR3 DNA reads TGCAGTGCAGGACGAGACTCCTACGAGCAGTACTTC. This codes for CSAGRDSYEQYF.

The chain couples TRBV18 to TRBJ2-7, with D hard to call. The CDR3 extends over 14 amino acids. Germline-derived CDR1 and CDR2 are KGHSH and LQKENI. Deletions cut 5 bases from V and 1 base from J, with 12 bases between. CDR3 amino acids: CASSGEQTSYEQYF. Here the CDR3 DNA reads TGTGCCAGCTCAGGTGAACAGACGTCCTACGAGCAGTACTTC.

This chain uses TRBV2 with TRBJ1-5; 7 bases line up with TRBD1. Germline CDR1 is SNHLY and CDR2 is FYNNEI. This CDR3 contains 14 residues. The V and J ends lost 6 bases and 3 bases, in that order; junction bases with no gene match: 5. The CDR3 reads CASRKDRNNQPQHF. The CDR3 DNA follows: TGTGCCAGCAGGAAGGACAGGAACAATCAGCCCCAGCATTTT.